This note documents a single T cell receptor (beta chain) sequence. A single record per CDR3 protein comes from TCRdb applying MiXCR to the RT-PCR reads. The sample contains about 700,000 distinct CDR3 sequences, 12% to 15% of which appear only once. The CDR3 runs to 14 residues. The V gene's germline CDR1 is DFQATT and CDR2 SNEGSKA (reference sequence). The V and J ends lost 6 bases and 3 bases, in that order; junction bases with no gene match: 10. What was sequenced was memory CD4+ T cells from blood. This sequence was found in a female donor in good health, serving as a healthy control. V gene TRBV20-1 combines with J gene TRBJ1-1, with 7 bases aligning to TRBD1. The CDR3 DNA reads as TGCAGTGCCCCGACAGGTCAGGGGGACACTGAAGCTTTCTTT. It yields the protein CSAPTGQGDTEAFF.